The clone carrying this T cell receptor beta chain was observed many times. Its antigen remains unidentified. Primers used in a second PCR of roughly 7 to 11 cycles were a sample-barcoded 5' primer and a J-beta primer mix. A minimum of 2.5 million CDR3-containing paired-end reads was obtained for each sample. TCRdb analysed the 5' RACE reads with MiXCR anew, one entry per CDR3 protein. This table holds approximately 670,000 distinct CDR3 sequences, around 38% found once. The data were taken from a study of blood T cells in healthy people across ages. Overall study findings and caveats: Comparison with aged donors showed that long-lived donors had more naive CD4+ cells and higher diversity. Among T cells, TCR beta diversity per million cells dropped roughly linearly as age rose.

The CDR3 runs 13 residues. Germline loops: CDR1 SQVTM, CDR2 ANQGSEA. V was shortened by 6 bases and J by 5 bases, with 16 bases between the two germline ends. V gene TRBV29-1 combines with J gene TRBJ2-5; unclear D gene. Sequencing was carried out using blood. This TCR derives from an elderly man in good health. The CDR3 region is CSVKTPYGETQYF. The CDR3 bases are TGCAGCGTCAAAACGCCGTATGGGGAGACCCAGTACTTC.